This passage covers 3 T cell receptor beta chains from one sample sequenced in a study of control samples from healthy donors and cancer patients. This table comes from immunoSEQ multiplex PCR, and its TCRdb copy is limited to in-frame clones, with some not included. The sample consists of roughly 100,000 clones, 80% to 95% of them appearing once. Material: blood. These TCRs come from a human donor in good health. The donor label of this sample is uncertain.

The chain joins TRBV18 to TRBJ1-4; D unclear. This CDR3 has 13 amino acids. Germline CDR1 and CDR2: KGHSH and LQKENI. Between the trimmed V and J ends, which lost 2 bases and 8 bases, there was a span of 9 bases. CDR3 sequence (DNA): TGTGCCAGCTCACCAAATCCGGAAGAAAAACTGTTTTTT. It translates to CASSPNPEEKLFF.

This clone was observed a few times. Its ends do not fully match the called genes, so a read error is possible. V gene TRBV7-7 combines with J gene TRBJ2-2, with a tentative D call TRBD2 (6 bases). Germline lookup yields CDR1 SSHAT and CDR2 FNYEAQ (reference sequence). The CDR3 is 14 residues long. CDR3 in amino acids: CASRAGLNTGELFF. The CDR3 nucleotides read TGTGCTAGCAGAGCCGGACTAAACACCGGGGAGCTGTTTTTT.

V usage is TRBV14 and J usage is TRBJ1-3, with unresolved D. The V end lost 4 bases, the J end lost 0 bases, and 10 bases lay between the germline ends. The CDR3 has 15 residues. Germline loops: CDR1 SGHDN, CDR2 FVKESK. CDR3 loop: CASSLGKSSGNTIYF. The CDR3 DNA sequence: TGTGCCAGCAGCCTTGGTAAAAGCTCTGGAAACACCATATATTTT.